These 5 T cell receptor beta chains came from one sample sequenced in a study of CD8 T cells in ankylosing spondylitis. TCRdb reanalysed the 5' RACE reads using MiXCR and keeps one entry per CDR3 protein. The data contain 350,000 to 450,000 distinct CDR3 sequences, approximately 20% of them singletons. Material for sequencing was blood, either unsorted or a sorted T cell fraction (not recorded which). These receptor sequences come from a male donor with ankylosing spondylitis or in good health (not recorded which).

The V gene is TRBV6-1, the J gene TRBJ2-2; 8 nucleotides align to TRBD2. Germline V gene lookup returns CDR1 MNHNS and CDR2 SASEGT. This CDR3 comprises 18 residues. V dropped 1 base and J dropped 4; count of bases not matched to a gene: 11. DNA for the CDR3: TGTGCCAGCAGTGAAGGGTTCTGGGGTCTAGCGGGCACCGGGGAGCTGTTTTTT. Translation gives CASSEGFWGLAGTGELFF.

This chain joins TRBV6-1 and TRBJ2-7; 8 nucleotides align to TRBD1. Germline CDR1 is MNHNS and CDR2 is SASEGT. V was clipped by 5 bases and J by 4 bases; unmatched bases: 7. CDR3 size: 14 residues. Here the CDR3 DNA reads TGTGCCAGCAGTCCGGGACAGGATCTTTACGAGCAGTACTTC. This sequence encodes CASSPGQDLYEQYF.

There are a few counts of this clonotype. This chain uses TRBV20-1 with TRBJ1-1; maybe TRBD1 (6 bases). Germline lookup yields CDR1 DFQATT and CDR2 SNEGSKA (reference sequence). The V end lost 6 bases, the J end lost 4 bases, and 12 bases lay between the germline ends. The length of the CDR3 is 12 residues. The DNA for the CDR3 is TGCAGTGCCCCCAAGGGGGTCACTGAAGCTTTCTTT. Amino acids: CSAPKGVTEAFF.

This clonotype was detected a few times. The chain has TRBV3-1 and TRBJ1-5; perhaps TRBD1 as D (6 bases). The CDR3 is made up of 15 amino acids. Germline V gene data show CDR1 as LGHDT and CDR2 as YNNKEL (reference sequence). Trimming cost V 5 bases and J 2 bases, with 13 bases left between them. The CDR3 reads CASSEGGYGNQPQHF. DNA of the CDR3: TGTGCCAGCAGCGAAGGGGGGTACGGCAATCAGCCCCAGCATTTT. Looking up the rest from reference TRBV3-1 and TRBJ1-5 gives the full variable domain: DTAVSQTPKYLVTQMGNDKSIKCEQNLGHDTMYWYKQDSKKFLKIMFSYNNKELIINETVPNRFSPKSPDKAHLNLHINSLELGDSAVYFCASSEGGYGNQPQHFGDGTRLSIL.

In this sample, this clonotype turned up many times. The V call is TRBV12-3 or TRBV12-4, the J call TRBJ2-1, with 12 bases matching TRBD2. This CDR3 spans 16 amino acids. With V trimmed by 5 bases and J by 10 bases, 12 bases remained unmatched. DNA of the CDR3: TGTGCCAGCAGTCCTATGGGACTAGCGGGTCTGGCCGAGCAGTTCTTC. This encodes CASSPMGLAGLAEQFF.